This TCR beta chain was obtained from a study of blood T cell repertoires in COVID-19. About the research overall: Collection of acute and convalescent COVID-19 samples took place in the United States, Italy and Spain. From T cells, B-cell-depleted T cells, or PBMCs came the material, which was cDNA or gDNA.

CDR3 size: 13 residues. V dropped 6 bases and J dropped 2 bases, with 8 bases sitting between them. The V gene's germline CDR1 is LNHDA and CDR2 SQIVND (reference sequence). In the authors' workflow: Quantification of nucleated cells was approximated via reference gene primer amplification. Profiling relied on immunoSEQ multiplex PCR, and the TCRdb table lists in-frame clones only, not all of them. The V and J calls and the clone size are those of that table, but D and trimming were determined from the DNA. The data show 100,000 to 120,000 clones, 85% seen once. The chain is built from TRBV19 and TRBJ1-3, with a tentative D call TRBD1 (6 bases). The material sequenced was peripheral blood. This receptor was identified in a human donor in a cohort sampled during active COVID-19. CDR3 sequence (DNA): TGTGCCAGTAGGGCAGGGGCTGGAAACACCATATATTTT. Translation gives CASRAGAGNTIYF.